Listed below are T cell receptor beta chains from one sample, sequenced in a study of response to subunit inactivated influenza vaccine. TCRdb called the RT-PCR reads again in MiXCR, with one record for every CDR3 protein. The table lists about 830,000 distinct CDR3 sequences, less than 20% of them singletons. Here the sequenced sample was PBMCs from blood, taken more than 4 days after vaccination. The receptor source for this set is a man aged 45-65 years who received an inactivated influenza vaccine. Both conserved end residues are part of each CDR3.

TRBV7-2	TRBJ2-1	CASSLPGLAYEQFF
TRBV15	TRBJ2-7	CATSRAPGQHYEQYF
TRBV15	TRBJ2-7	CATSREYEQYF
TRBV6-1	TRBJ1-5	CASSPGPGTGSNQPQHF
TRBV7-2	TRBJ2-1	CASSLAGGTTYNEQFF
TRBV7-2	TRBJ2-5	CASSLGGVETQYF
TRBV12-3/TRBV12-4	TRBJ2-1	CASSSPARDWDEQFF
TRBV20-1	TRBJ2-3	CSARGGGRTDTQYF
TRBV5-6	TRBJ2-3	CASSLTSGRGNTQYF
TRBV7-9	TRBJ1-1	CASSLQGGISSEAFF
TRBV7-9	TRBJ2-7	CASSLVYVDRSSYEQYF
TRBV20-1	TRBJ2-7	CSASRRIDRASEQYF
TRBV7-2	TRBJ2-3	CASSLGRSRDTQYF
TRBV24-1	TRBJ2-4	CATSDSDRNIQYF
TRBV7-9	TRBJ1-1	CASSIGQGEAFF
TRBV6-1	TRBJ2-7	CASNTGGGLEQYF
TRBV7-9	TRBJ2-7	CASSSPPSEQYF
TRBV20-1	TRBJ2-7	CSARGQVREQYF
TRBV29-1	TRBJ2-1	CSVEAGSSWSSYNEQFF
TRBV11-2	TRBJ2-4	CASSLGLGDIQYF
TRBV4-2	TRBJ2-7	CASSGTLRNPTFEQYF
TRBV20-1	TRBJ2-3	CSSYSGGHTDTQYF
TRBV12-3/TRBV12-4	TRBJ2-3	CASSLRRATTDTQYF
TRBV7-2	TRBJ1-1	CASSPGGPMNTEAFF
TRBV12-3/TRBV12-4	TRBJ2-3	CASSNPRRGNTDTQYF
TRBV12-3/TRBV12-4	TRBJ2-2	CASSLAPGDGIGELFF
TRBV10-3	TRBJ2-7	CAISESLSGTSGGLSSYEQYF
TRBV20-1	TRBJ2-5	CSARVGSGSLGDQYF
TRBV12-3/TRBV12-4	TRBJ2-2	CASSLWTSDGGELFF
TRBV6-5	TRBJ2-7	CASRNTYEQYF
TRBV15	TRBJ2-1	CATGPGWNEQFF
TRBV7-2	TRBJ2-5	CASSRATTYQETQYF